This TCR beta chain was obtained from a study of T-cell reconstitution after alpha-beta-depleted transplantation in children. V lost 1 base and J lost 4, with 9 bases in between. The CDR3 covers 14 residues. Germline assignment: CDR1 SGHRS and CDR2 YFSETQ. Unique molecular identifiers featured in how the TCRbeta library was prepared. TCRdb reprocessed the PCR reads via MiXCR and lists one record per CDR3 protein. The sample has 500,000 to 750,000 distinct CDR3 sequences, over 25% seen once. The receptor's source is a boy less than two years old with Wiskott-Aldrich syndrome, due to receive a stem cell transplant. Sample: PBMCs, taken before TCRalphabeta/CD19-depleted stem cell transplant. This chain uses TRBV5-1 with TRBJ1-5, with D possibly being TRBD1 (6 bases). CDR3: CASSLNTGNQPQHF. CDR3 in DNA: TGCGCCAGCAGCTTGAATACAGGGAATCAGCCCCAGCATTTT.